This TCR beta chain emerged from a study of blood T cell repertoires in COVID-19. Study details: Some COVID-19 samples were acute and others convalescent; all came from the United States, Italy and Spain. In each case, the material was cDNA or gDNA derived from T cells, B-cell-depleted T cells, or PBMCs.

In the original analysis: Researchers report that nucleated cell counts were estimated from reference gene primer amplification. Data came from immunoSEQ multiplex PCR; TCRdb stores just in-frame clones and leaves some out. From that table come the V and J calls and clone size; the DNA was used to work out D and trimming. The data hold a few hundred thousand clones, with less than 85% observed a single time. CDR1 and CDR2 from the germline V gene are MNHEY and SMNVEV (reference sequence). V lost 2 bases to trimming and J lost 0 bases, with 10 bases between them. CDR3 length: 15 residues. The source material was peripheral blood. The sequence came from a woman aged 18-29 years with acute or convalescent COVID-19. This rearrangement joins TRBV27 to TRBJ1-2; a possible D gene is TRBD1 (5 bases). The CDR3 DNA follows: TGTGCCAGCAGTTTAGCGGGGCGTACTAACTATGGCTACACCTTC. Protein product: CASSLAGRTNYGYTF.